These 4 T cell receptor beta chains share one sample of origin, sequenced in a study of siplizumab effects on memory and regulatory T cells. The method was immunoSEQ multiplex PCR; TCRdb's version includes in-frame clones alone and lacks a portion of them. The sample yields some 110,000 clones, approximately 94% seen once. Sequenced sample: CD4+ T cells sorted from blood. These receptors were collected from a human donor in good health.

CDR3 residues: CACRTGRAFF. The CDR3, as DNA: TGTGCCTGTAGGACAGGGCGAGCTTTCTTT. The chain employs TRBV30 and TRBJ1-1, with 8 bases that match TRBD1. CDR3 length equals 10 residues. The V segment lost 6 bases and the J segment 10 bases; nucleotides outside the gene matches: 4. Germline V gene data show CDR1 as GTSNPN and CDR2 as SVGIG (reference sequence).

This sequence joins TRBV30 and TRBJ1-1; D uncertain. CDR1 and CDR2 from the germline V gene are GTSNPN and SVGIG (reference sequence). The CDR3 is made up of 13 amino acids. V lost 2 bases, J lost 1 base, and 8 bases lay in between. CDR3 in amino acids: CAWSILKNTEAFF. CDR3 nucleotides: TGTGCCTGGAGTATTCTTAAGAACACTGAAGCTTTCTTT.

The chain combines TRBV5-1 with TRBJ1-2, with TRBD1 matching 7 bases. With 3 bases clipped from V and 7 bases from J, the junction kept 3 bases outside the gene matches. In germline, CDR1 is SGHRS, CDR2 YFSETQ. This CDR3 is built from 12 residues. CDR3 coding DNA: TGCGCCAGCAGCTCACAGGGGTCTGGCTACACCTTC. Its translation: CASSSQGSGYTF.

The chain combines TRBV4-1 with TRBJ1-2; 9 bases line up with TRBD1. The ends lost 3 bases at V and 2 bases at J; junction bases unmatched: 1. The germline V gene encodes CDR1 MGHRA and CDR2 YSYEKL. CDR3 length: 14 residues. DNA of the CDR3: TGCGCCAGCAGCCACGGGACAGGGAACTATGGCTACACCTTC. Translation gives CASSHGTGNYGYTF.